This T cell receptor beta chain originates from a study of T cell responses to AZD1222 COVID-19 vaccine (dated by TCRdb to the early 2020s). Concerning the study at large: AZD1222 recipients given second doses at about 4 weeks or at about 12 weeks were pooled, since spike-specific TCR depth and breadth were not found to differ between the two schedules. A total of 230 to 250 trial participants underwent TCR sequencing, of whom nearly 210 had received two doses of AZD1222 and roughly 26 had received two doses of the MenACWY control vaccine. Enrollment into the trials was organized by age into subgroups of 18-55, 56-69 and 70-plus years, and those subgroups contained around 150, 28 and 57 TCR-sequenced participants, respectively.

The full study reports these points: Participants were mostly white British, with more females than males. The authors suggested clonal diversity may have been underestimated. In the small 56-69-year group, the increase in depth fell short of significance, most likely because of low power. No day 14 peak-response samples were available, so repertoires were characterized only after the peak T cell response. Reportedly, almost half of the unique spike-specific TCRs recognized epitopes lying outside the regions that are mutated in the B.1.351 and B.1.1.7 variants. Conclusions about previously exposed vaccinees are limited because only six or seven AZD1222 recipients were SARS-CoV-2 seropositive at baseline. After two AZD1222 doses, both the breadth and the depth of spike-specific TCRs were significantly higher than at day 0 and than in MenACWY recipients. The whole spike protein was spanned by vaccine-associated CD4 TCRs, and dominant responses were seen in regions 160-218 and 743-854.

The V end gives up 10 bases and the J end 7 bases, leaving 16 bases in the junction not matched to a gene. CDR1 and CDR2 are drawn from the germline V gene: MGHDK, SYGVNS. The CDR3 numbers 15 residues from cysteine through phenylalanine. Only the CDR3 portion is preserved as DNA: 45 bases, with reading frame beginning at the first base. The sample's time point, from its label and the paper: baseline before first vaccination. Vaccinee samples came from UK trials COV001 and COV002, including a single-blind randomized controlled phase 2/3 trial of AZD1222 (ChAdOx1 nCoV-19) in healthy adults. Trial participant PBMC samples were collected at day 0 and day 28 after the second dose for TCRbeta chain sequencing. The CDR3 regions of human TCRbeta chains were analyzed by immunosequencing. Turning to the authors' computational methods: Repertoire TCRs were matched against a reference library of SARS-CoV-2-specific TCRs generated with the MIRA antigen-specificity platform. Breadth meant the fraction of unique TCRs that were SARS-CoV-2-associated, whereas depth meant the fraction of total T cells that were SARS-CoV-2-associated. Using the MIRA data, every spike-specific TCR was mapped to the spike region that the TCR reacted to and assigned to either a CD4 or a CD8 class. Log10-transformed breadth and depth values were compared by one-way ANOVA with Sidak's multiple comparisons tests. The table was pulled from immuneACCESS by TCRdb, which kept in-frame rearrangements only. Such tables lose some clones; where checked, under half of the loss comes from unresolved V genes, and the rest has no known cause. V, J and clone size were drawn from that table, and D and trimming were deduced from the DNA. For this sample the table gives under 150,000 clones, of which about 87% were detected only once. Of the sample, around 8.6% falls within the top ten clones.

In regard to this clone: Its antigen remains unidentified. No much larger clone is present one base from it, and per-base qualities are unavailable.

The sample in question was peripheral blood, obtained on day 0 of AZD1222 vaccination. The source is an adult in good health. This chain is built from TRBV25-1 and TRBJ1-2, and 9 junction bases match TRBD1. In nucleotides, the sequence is TGTGCCACCTCACCCCCGGGACAGGGTAAGAGTGGCTACACCTTC. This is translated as CATSPPGQGKSGYTF.